This TCR beta chain comes out of a study of T cell changes during pregnancy in multiple sclerosis. The assay was immunoSEQ multiplex PCR, and TCRdb's table has in-frame clones only and misses some. Of 85,000 to 110,000 clones in the sample, almost 95% were seen once. J lost 1 base, V lost 6 bases, and 10 bases had no gene match. The CDR3 loop spans 15 amino acids. Per germline, CDR1 SQVTM and CDR2 ANQGSEA. This sequence was found in a female donor with multiple sclerosis, enrolled in a pregnancy study. The source was peripheral blood, collected after pregnancy. The chain uses TRBV29-1 and TRBJ2-7, with TRBD2 matching over 9 bases. The CDR3 spells CSVETPSGASYEQYF. Written as DNA, the CDR3 is TGCAGCGTAGAAACACCTAGCGGGGCTTCCTACGAGCAGTACTTC.